This record covers a single T cell receptor beta chain. The source of the sample is a study of T cell changes during pregnancy in multiple sclerosis. TCRdb's copy holds only in-frame clones and misses some; the assay was immunoSEQ multiplex PCR. This table holds 100,000 or so clones, about 91% found once. Sample: peripheral blood, taken in the second trimester of pregnancy. The source is a female donor with multiple sclerosis, enrolled in a pregnancy study.

Here the CDR3 DNA reads TGTGCCAGCAGCTCCCCCCTCCTGGACAACCGGAACGAGCAGTACTTC. Translating it yields CASSSPLLDNRNEQYF. The chain carries TRBV7-9 and TRBJ2-7; perhaps TRBD1 as D (5 bases). Trimming removed 4 bases at V and 5 bases at J, with 21 bases between. Germline assignment: CDR1 SEHNR and CDR2 FQNEAQ (reference sequence). CDR3 length: 16 amino acids.